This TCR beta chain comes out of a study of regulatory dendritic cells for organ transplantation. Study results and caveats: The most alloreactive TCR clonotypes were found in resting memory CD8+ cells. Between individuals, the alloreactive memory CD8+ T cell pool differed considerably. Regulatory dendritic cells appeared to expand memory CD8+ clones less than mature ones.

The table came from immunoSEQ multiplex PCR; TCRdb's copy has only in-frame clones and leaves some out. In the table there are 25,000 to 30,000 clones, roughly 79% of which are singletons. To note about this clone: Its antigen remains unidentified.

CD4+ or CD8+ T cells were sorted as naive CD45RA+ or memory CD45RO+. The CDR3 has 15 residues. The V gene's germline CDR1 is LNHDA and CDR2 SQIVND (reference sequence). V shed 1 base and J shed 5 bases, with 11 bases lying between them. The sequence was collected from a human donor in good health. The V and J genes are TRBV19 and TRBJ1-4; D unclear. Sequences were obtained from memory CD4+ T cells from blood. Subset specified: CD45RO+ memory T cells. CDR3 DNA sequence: TGTGCCAGTAGTATAGTCAGGCGGCTAAATGAAAAACTGTTTTTT. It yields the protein CASSIVRRLNEKLFF.